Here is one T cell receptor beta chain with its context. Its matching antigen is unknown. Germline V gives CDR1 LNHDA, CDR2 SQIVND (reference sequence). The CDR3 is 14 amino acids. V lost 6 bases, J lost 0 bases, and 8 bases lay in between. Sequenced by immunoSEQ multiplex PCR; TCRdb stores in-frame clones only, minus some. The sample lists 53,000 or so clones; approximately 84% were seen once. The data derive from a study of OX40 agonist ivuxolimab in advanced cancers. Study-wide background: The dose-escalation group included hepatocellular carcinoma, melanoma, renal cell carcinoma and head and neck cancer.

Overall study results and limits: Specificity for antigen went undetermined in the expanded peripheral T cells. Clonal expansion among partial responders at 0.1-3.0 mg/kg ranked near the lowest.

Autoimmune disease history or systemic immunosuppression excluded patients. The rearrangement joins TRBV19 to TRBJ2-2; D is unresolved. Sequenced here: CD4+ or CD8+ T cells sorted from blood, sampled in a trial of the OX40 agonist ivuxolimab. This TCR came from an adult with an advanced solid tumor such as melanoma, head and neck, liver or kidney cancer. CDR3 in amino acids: CASSRWSNTGELFF. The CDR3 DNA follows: TGTGCCAGTAGCCGCTGGTCGAACACCGGGGAGCTGTTTTTT. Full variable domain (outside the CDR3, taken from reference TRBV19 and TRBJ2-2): DGGITQSPKYLFRKEGQNVTLSCEQNLNHDAMYWYRQDPGQGLRLIYYSQIVNDFQKGDIAEGYSVSREKKESFPLTVTSAQKNPTAFYLCASSRWSNTGELFFGEGSRLTVL.